This TCR beta chain was sequenced during a study of T cells in Graves' hyperthyroidism and ophthalmopathy. TCR beta CDR3 sequences were amplified from RNA transcripts. The TCR CDR3 first-round RT-PCR relied on the HTBI primer set. MiXCR, applied by TCRdb to the multiplex PCR reads, yields one record per CDR3 protein. There are hundreds of thousands of distinct CDR3 sequences in the sample; 20% occur only once, and about 45% lies in the top ten. Germline CDR1 MNHEY, CDR2 SMNVEV (reference sequence). CDR3 length: 17 amino acids. J lost 7 bases, V lost 6 bases, and 17 bases had no gene match. Sequencing used blood. The chain is built from TRBV27 and TRBJ2-1; 8 positions agree with TRBD2. The TCR originated in a man aged 40-49 years with Graves' ophthalmopathy. This CDR3 is CASSPGYSLSGRNEQFF. The CDR3, as DNA: TGTGCCAGCAGCCCCGGTTACTCCCTAAGCGGGAGAAATGAGCAGTTCTTC.